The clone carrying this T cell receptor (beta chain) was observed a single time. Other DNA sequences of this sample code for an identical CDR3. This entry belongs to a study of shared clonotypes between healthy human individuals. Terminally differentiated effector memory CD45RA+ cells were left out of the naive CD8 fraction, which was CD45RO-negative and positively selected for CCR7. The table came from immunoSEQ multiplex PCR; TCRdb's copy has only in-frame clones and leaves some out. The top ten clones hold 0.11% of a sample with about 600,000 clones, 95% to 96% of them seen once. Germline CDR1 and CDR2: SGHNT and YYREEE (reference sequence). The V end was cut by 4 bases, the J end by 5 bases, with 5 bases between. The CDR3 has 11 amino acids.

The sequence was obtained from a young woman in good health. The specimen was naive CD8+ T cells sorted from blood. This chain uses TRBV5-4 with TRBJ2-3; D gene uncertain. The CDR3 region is CASSLGDTQYF. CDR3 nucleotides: TGTGCCAGCAGCCTTGGAGATACGCAGTATTTT.